The TCR beta chain under discussion was sequenced for a study of cytomegalovirus exposure and HLA in healthy donors. Findings and caveats of the study: Several of the most significant clusters were apparently associated with common viral pathogens in a later analysis. Later analysis associated a missense DCLRE1C variant with TCR beta V- and J-gene trimming. Presence/absence analyses took donor sequencing depth as roughly uniform.

The trim removed 0 bases at V and 2 bases at J, leaving 7 bases unmatched. CDR1 and CDR2 (germline): SGHRS, YFSETQ. The CDR3 totals 16 residues. Primers: 60 Vbeta forward and 13 Jbeta reverse. The repertoire was sequenced with immunoSEQ multiplex PCR; TCRdb's copy has only in-frame clones and lacks some. This table holds approximately 120,000 clones, about 70% found once. This clone came up a few times. Its matching antigen is unknown. The receptor's source is a woman in her forties in good health and CMV-seropositive. Sequencing was carried out using PBMCs. The rearrangement joins TRBV5-1 to TRBJ1-1, with 7 bases fitting TRBD1. The CDR3 DNA reads as TGCGCCAGCAGCTTGGGACAGGGCTTAGTTAACACTGAAGCTTTCTTT. Its protein is CASSLGQGLVNTEAFF.